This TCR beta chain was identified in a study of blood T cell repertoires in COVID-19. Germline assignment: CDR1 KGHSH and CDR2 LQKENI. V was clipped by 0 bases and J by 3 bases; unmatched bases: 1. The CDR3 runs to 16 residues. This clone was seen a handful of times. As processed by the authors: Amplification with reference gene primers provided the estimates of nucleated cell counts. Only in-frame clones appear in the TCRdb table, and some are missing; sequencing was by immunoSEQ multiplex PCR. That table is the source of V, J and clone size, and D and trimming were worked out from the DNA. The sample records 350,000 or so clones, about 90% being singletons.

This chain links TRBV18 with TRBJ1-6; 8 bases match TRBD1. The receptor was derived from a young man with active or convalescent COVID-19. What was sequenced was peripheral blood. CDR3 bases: TGTGCCAGCTCACCACCGACAGGGGTCTATAATTCACCCCTCCACTTT. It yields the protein CASSPPTGVYNSPLHF.